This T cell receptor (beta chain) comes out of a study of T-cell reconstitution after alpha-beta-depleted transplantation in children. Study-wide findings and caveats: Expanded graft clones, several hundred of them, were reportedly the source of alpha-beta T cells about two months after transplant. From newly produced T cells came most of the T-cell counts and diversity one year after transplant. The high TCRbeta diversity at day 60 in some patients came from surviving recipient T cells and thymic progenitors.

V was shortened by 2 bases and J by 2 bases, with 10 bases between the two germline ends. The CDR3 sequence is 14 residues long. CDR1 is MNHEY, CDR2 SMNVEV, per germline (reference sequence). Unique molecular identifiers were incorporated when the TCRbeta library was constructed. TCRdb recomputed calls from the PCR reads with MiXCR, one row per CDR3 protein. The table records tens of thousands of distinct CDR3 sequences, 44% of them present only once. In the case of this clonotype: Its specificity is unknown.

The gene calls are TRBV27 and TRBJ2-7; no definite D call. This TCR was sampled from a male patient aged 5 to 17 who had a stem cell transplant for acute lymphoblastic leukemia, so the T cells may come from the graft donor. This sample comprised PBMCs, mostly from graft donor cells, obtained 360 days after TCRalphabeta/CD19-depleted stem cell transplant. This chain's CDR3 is CASSLGSATYEQYF. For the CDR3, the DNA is TGTGCCAGCAGTTTAGGCTCGGCCACCTACGAGCAGTACTTC.